A few counts support the clone carrying this T cell receptor beta chain. This specimen belongs to a study of regulatory T cells in long-lasting Graves disease. As to time point: newly diagnosed GD, antithyroid drugs for less than 3 months. Construction of the TCR library relied on RNA isolated from PBMCs. CDR3-region Arm-PCR and iRepertoire HTBI primers produced the TCR beta libraries. TCRdb called the multiplex PCR reads again in MiXCR, with one record for every CDR3 protein. Of some 250,000 distinct CDR3 sequences listed, 20% are singletons. The sequence came from a female donor with Graves disease. The sequencing used peripheral blood mononuclear cells (PBMCs), collected at new diagnosis, from a patient treated with antithyroid drugs.

The CDR3 DNA sequence: TGCAGCGTTGATACTGGGACAGGAATCACTGAAGCTTTCTTT. Its protein is CSVDTGTGITEAFF. This chain links TRBV29-1 with TRBJ1-1; 8 nucleotides match TRBD1. The CDR3 sequence is 14 residues long. Germline CDR1 reads SQVTM; CDR2 reads ANQGSEA. V was pared by 3 bases and J by 4 bases, with 7 bases of the junction left unmatched.